This T cell receptor beta chain was found in a study of Ad26.COV2.S vaccination and SARS-CoV-2 variants (dated by TCRdb to the early 2020s). Regarding the research as a whole: Donors in the vaccine arm were drawn from COV1001, a multicentre, randomized, double-blind, placebo-controlled phase I-IIa trial testing Ad26.COV2.S in healthy adults. Ad26.COV2.S was administered intramuscularly at 5 x 10^10 or 1 x 10^11 viral particles, either as a single shot or as two shots given 56 days apart. Trial participants were randomized into five groups of five, in which low-dose or high-dose Ad26.COV2.S was given once or twice, or placebo was given on both occasions. Blinding of investigators to trial group allocation was maintained during experiments and outcome assessment. A total of some 30 samples were included in the TCR-sequenced set, comprising around 19 Ad26.COV2.S vaccine recipients, 5 placebo recipients and 8 SARS-CoV-2 convalescent individuals. Sequencing of the TCRbeta repertoire served to evaluate the specificity and breadth of SARS-CoV-2-reactive T cell receptors following Ad26.COV2.S vaccination.

The CDR3 contains 14 residues, cysteine and phenylalanine counted. Just CDR3 DNA is preserved here, 42 bases in frame from base 1. Deletion took 0 bases off V and 2 bases off J, with a span of 8 bases between the germline ends. CDR1 and CDR2 were assigned from the germline V gene as SGDLS and YYNGEE. In the paper's terms, the treatment or condition label means: some 20 received Ad26.COV2.S at low or high dose, single or two shots; about 5 received placebo; per-sample allocation not given. For vaccine and placebo recipients, the sequenced repertoires came from samples collected on day 63 after the first injection. Between 29 July and 7 August 2020, Cohort 1b enrolled some 25 adults aged 18-55 years at one site in Boston, USA. Ad26.COV2.S was a replication-incompetent adenovirus type 26 vector expressing a prefusion-stabilized SARS-CoV-2 spike protein from the original Wuhan strain. TCRbeta CDR3 regions were sequenced with the immunoSEQ Assay. After extraction, genomic DNA underwent amplification by bias-controlled multiplex PCR, followed by high-throughput sequencing. On the study's bioinformatics: To quantify the absolute abundance of every unique TCRbeta CDR3 region, sequences were collapsed and filtered. T cell fraction was estimated by normalizing TCRbeta template counts to usable DNA, which was measured by amplifying reference genes present in all nucleated cells. Repertoire TCRs were annotated as SARS-CoV-2-specific when V gene, CDR3 amino acid sequence and J gene were exactly matched to a known reactive TCR set. The reference SARS-CoV-2 TCR set was derived from MIRA and filtered for enrichment in COVID-19-positive ImmuneCODE repertoires, a step that removed public or cross-reactive TCRs. Based on the MIRA antigens, annotated TCRs were further analysed at the level of specific ORF or position within ORF. Breadth was defined as annotated unique rearrangements over total unique productive rearrangements; depth was the summed frequency of those rearrangements. TCR breadth was compared between groups using two-sided Wilcoxon rank-sum tests. This is the immuneACCESS table as TCRdb keeps it, with only in-frame sequences that have V and J called. A part of the clones is gone; compared with another copy, unresolved V genes explain less than half, and the rest is unexplained. V and J calls and clone size are given by that table; D and trimming were obtained from the DNA. This sample gives around 500,000 clones in total; roughly nine tenths of them show up just once. The top ten hold 1.5% to 2% of the sample.

Study-wide findings and limitations: Higher spike-specific TCR breadth was observed in Ad26.COV2.S recipients than in placebo recipients (P = 0.0014). The study lacked the statistical power to compare responses across vaccine doses or regimens. Comparable non-spike TCR breadth was observed between vaccine and placebo recipients, consistent with only spike being contained in the vaccine. The authors noted that total T cell responses may have been underestimated by the TCR breadth and depth analyses. After vaccination, substantial breadth of spike-specific CD8+ and CD4+ T cell responses was reported.

Note on this clone: Its specific antigen is unknown. No base qualities exist here, and no much larger clone lies one base off it.

The sequence was obtained from a person between 18 and 65 years old who received the Ad26.COV2.S COVID-19 vaccine or a placebo. Specimen: peripheral blood, collected in a trial of Ad26.COV2.S vaccine versus placebo. The chain was built from TRBV9 and TRBJ1-2; the D gene identity is not certain. The encoded CDR3 is CASSVVSANYGYTF. The DNA sequence reads TGTGCCAGCAGCGTAGTTTCCGCCAACTATGGCTACACCTTC. Extended through the reference TRBV9 and TRBJ1-2 proteins, this CDR3 yields the full variable domain: DSGVTQTPKHLITATGQRVTLRCSPRSGDLSVYWYQQSLDQGLQFLIQYYNGEERAKGNILERFSAQQFPDLHSELNLSSLELGDSALYFCASSVVSANYGYTFGSGTRLTVV.